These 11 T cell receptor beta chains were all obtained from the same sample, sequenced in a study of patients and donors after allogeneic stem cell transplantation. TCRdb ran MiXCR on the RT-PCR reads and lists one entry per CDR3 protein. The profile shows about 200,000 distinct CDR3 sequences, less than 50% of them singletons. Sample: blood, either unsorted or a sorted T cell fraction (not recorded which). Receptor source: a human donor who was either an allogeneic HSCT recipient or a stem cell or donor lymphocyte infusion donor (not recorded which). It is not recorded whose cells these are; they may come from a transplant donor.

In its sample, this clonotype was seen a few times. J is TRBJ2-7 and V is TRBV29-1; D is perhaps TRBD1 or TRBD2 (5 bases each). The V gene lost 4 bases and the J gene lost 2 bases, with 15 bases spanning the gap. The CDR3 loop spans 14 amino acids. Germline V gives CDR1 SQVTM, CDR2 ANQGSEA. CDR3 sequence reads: CSVVVRDDPYEQYF. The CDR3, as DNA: TGCAGCGTTGTTGTAAGGGACGATCCCTACGAGCAGTACTTC.

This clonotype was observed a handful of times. Written as DNA, the CDR3 is TGTGCCAGCACCGTCGGACGGTACAATCAGCCCCAGCATTTT. Translated, it gives CASTVGRYNQPQHF. The chain has TRBV12-3 or TRBV12-4 and TRBJ1-5, with D uncertain. This CDR3 is 14 amino acids long. V was trimmed by 7 bases and J by 3 bases, leaving 13 bases between them.

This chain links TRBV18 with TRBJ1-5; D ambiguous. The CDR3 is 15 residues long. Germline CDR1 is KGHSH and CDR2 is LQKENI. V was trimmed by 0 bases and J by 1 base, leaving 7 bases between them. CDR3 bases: TGTGCCAGCTCACCACCTGCTGGAAGCAATCAGCCCCAGCATTTT. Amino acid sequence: CASSPPAGSNQPQHF.

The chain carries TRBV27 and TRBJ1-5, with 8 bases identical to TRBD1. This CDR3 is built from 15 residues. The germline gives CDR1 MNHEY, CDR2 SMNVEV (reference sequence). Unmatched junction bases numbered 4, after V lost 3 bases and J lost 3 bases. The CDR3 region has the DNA TGTGCCAGCAGTTTCCACAGGGGGATCAATCAGCCCCAGCATTTT. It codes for CASSFHRGINQPQHF.

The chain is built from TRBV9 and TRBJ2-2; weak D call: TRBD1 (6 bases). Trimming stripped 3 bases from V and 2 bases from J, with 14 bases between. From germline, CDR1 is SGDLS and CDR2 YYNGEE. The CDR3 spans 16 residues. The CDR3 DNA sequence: TGTGCCAGCAGCGATACAGGGAGTCTAAACACCGGGGAGCTGTTTTTT. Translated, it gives CASSDTGSLNTGELFF.

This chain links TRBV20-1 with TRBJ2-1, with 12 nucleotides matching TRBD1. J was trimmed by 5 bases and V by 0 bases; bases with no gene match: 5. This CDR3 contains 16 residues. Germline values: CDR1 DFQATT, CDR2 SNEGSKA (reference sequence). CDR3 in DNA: TGCAGTGCTAGAGATCCCGGGACAGGGGGCAACAATGAGCAGTTCTTC. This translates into CSARDPGTGGNNEQFF.

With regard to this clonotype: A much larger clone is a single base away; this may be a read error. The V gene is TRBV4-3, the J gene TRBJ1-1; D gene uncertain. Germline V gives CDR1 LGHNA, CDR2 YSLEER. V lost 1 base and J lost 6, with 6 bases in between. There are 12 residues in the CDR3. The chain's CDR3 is CASSQAGAEAFF. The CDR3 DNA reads TGCGCCAGCAGCCAAGCTGGGGCTGAAGCTTTCTTT.

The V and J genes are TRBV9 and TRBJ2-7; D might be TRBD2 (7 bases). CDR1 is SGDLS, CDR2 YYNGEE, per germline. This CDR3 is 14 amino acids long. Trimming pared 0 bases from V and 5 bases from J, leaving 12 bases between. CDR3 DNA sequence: TGTGCCAGCAGCGTAGAACAGGGAGGGGACGAGCAGTACTTC. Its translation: CASSVEQGGDEQYF.

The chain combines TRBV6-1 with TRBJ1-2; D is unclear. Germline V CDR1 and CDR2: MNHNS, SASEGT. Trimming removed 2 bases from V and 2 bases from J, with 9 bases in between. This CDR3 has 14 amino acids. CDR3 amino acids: CASSEFDGNYGYTF. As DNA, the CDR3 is TGTGCCAGCAGTGAATTCGATGGGAACTATGGCTACACCTTC.

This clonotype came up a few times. The CDR3 reads CATSDSRNEKLFF. The DNA for the CDR3 is TGTGCCACCAGTGATTCCAGAAATGAAAAACTGTTTTTT. The chain is built from TRBV24-1 and TRBJ1-4; D gene uncertain. The CDR3 is made up of 13 amino acids. The germline V and J ends were trimmed by 2 bases and 5 bases, with 5 bases remaining between them. CDR1 and CDR2 (germline): KGHDR, SFDVKD.

CDR3 loop: CSVEDKGARTDTQYF. The CDR3 DNA reads TGCAGCGTTGAAGATAAAGGGGCGCGGACAGATACGCAGTATTTT. The genes are TRBV29-1 and TRBJ2-3; perhaps TRBD1 as D (5 bases). V was clipped by 0 bases and J by 3 bases, with 13 bases between them. From germline, CDR1 is SQVTM and CDR2 ANQGSEA. The CDR3 contains 15 residues.